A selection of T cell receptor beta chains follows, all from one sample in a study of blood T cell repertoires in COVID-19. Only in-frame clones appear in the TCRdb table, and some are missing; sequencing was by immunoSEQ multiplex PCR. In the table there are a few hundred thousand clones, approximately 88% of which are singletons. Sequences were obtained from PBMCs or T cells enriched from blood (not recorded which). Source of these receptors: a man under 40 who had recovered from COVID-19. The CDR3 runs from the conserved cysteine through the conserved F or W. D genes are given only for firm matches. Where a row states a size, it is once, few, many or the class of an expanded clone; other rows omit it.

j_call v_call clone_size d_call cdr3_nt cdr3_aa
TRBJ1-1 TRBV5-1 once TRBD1 TGCGCCAGCAGCCCCCTGGGGACAGAGTACACTGAAGCTTTCTTT CASSPLGTEYTEAFF
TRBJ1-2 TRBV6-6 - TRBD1 TGTGCCAGCAGTCCTCGGGGGCAGGGGGACTATGGCTACACCTTC CASSPRGQGDYGYTF
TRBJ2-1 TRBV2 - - TGTGCCAGCACCTTGACAGTCTACAATGAGCAGTTCTTC CASTLTVYNEQFF
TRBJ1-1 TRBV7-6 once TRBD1 TGTGCCAGCAGCTTAGACGGGACAGGCTACACTGAAGCTTTCTTT CASSLDGTGYTEAFF
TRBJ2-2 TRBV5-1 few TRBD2 TGCGCCAGCAGCCCCCCAGCGGGGGATCCCGGGGAGCTGTTTTTT CASSPPAGDPGELFF
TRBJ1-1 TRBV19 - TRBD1 TGTGCCAGTAGGACAGGGGGGAACACTGAAGCTTTCTTT CASRTGGNTEAFF
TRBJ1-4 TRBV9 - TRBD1 TGTGCCAGCAGCCGGACAGGGGAAGGTGAAAAACTGTTTTTT CASSRTGEGEKLFF
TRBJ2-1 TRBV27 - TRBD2 TGTGCCACGCTTGAAAAGGGAGGGGCCTACAATGAGCAGTTCTTC CATLEKGGAYNEQFF
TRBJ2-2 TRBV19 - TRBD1 TGTGCCAGTAGCGACAGGGGTCTGGCCGGGGAGCTGTTTTTT CASSDRGLAGELFF
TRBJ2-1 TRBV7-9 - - TGTGCCAGCAGCTTATCGGGCAATGAGCAGTTCTTC CASSLSGNEQFF
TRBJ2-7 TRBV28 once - TGTGCCAGCAGTTCCGGACAAATCTACGAGCAGTACTTC CASSSGQIYEQYF
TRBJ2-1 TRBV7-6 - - TGTGCCAGCAGCTTAGACTTTACAGGGACCCATGAGCAGTTCTTC CASSLDFTGTHEQFF
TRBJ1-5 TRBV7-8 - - TGTGCCAGCAGCTTAGGGGGGGGACGGCCCCAGCATTTT CASSLGGGRPQHF
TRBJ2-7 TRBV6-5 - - TGTGCCAGCAGGAAGGGACATGCCTACGAGCAGTACTTC CASRKGHAYEQYF
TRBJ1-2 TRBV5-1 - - TGCGCCAGCAGCTCCGCCACATTCGATGGCTACACCTTC CASSSATFDGYTF
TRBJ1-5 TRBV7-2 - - TGTGCCAGCAGCTTAGTGGGGAGTCAGCCCCAGCATTTT CASSLVGSQPQHF
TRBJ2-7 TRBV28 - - TGTGCCAGCAGTTTCGACAGGACAAGCTCCTACGAGCAGTACTTC CASSFDRTSSYEQYF
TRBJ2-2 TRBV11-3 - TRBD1 TGTGCCAGCAGCCTGGGACAGGGGATCGGGGAGCTGTTTTTT CASSLGQGIGELFF
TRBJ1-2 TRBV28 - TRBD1 TGTGCCAGCAGTATCCGGGGACAGCTTGATTGGGTATATGGCTACACCTTC CASSIRGQLDWVYGYTF
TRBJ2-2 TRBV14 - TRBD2 TGTGCCAGCAGTACCTACGGGGGGTACACCGGGGAGCTGTTTTTT CASSTYGGYTGELFF
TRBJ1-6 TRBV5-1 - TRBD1 TGCGCCAGCAGCTTAGGACAGGGGGCTCTTTCACCCCTCCACTTT CASSLGQGALSPLHF
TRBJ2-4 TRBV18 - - TGTGCCAGCTCACCATCGACAGGAGCCAAAAACATTCAGTACTTC CASSPSTGAKNIQYF
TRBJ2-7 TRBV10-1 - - TGCGCCAGCAGTGACACGGGACACACGAACTTGTACGAGCAGTACTTC CASSDTGHTNLYEQYF
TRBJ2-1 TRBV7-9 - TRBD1 TGTGCCAGCGGCGGACAGGGCTACAATGAGCAGTTCTTC CASGGQGYNEQFF
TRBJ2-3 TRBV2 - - TGTGCCAGCAGTGTGGAGGGGCAGGGGGTAGATACGCAGTATTTT CASSVEGQGVDTQYF
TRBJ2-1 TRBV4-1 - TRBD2 TGCGCCAGCAGCCGTTTGGGCCTAACTAGCGGGGGGTCCCCAGGGAATGAGCAGTTCTTC CASSRLGLTSGGSPGNEQFF
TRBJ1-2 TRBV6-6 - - TGTGCCAGCAGTTACTCTCCAGGCCAAGACGGCTACACCTTC CASSYSPGQDGYTF
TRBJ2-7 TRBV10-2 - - TGCGCCAGTTACGACAGGTATGTCTCCTACGAGCAGTACTTC CASYDRYVSYEQYF
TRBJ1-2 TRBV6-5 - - TGTGCCAGCAGTTACTCAGGACAGTACTATGGCTACACCTTC CASSYSGQYYGYTF
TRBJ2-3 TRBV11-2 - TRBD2 TGTGCCAGCAGCTTCAGGACTAGACAGGATACGCAGTATTTT CASSFRTRQDTQYF
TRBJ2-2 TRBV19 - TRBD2 TGTGCCAGTAGTGCGGGGGGGGCCTGGACCGGGGAGCTGTTTTTT CASSAGGAWTGELFF
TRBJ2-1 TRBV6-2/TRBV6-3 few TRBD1 TGTGCCAGCAGTTATACAGGGGGCTCCTACAATGAGCAGTTCTTC CASSYTGGSYNEQFF
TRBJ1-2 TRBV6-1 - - TGTGCCAGCAGTGAAGCAGTCGGGGGGCTTGGCTACACCTTC CASSEAVGGLGYTF
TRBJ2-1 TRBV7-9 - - TGTGCCAGCAGCCAAGGGGAGGTAGGCAATGAGCAGTTCTTC CASSQGEVGNEQFF
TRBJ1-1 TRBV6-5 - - TGTGCCAGCAGTTACAAGGGGGTCGGCACTGAAGCTTTCTTT CASSYKGVGTEAFF
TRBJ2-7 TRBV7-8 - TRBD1 TGTGCCAGCAGCTCACCGACAGGGGTCTACGAGCAGTACTTC CASSSPTGVYEQYF
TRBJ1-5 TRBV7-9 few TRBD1 TGTGCCAGCAGCTTAGGGCAGGGACAGGGGCGTCTGCAGCCCCAGCATTTT CASSLGQGQGRLQPQHF
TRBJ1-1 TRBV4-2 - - TGTGCCAGCAGCCAAGACAGATCGAACACTGAAGCTTTCTTT CASSQDRSNTEAFF
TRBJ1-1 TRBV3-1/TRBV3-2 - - TGTGCCAGCAGCCAATTAGGGGAGAACACTGAAGCTTTCTTT CASSQLGENTEAFF
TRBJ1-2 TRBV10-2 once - TGCGCCAGCAGTGATCCGGGGGATCGTGGCTACACCTTC CASSDPGDRGYTF